This entry lists 18 T cell receptor beta chains sequenced from one sample in a study of blood T cell repertoires in COVID-19. Profiling relied on immunoSEQ multiplex PCR, and the TCRdb table lists in-frame clones only, not all of them. This table holds hundreds of thousands of clones, roughly 88% found once. The source material was PBMCs or T cells enriched from blood (not recorded which). All receptors derive from a woman younger than 45 who had recovered from COVID-19.

V gene TRBV7-9 combines with J gene TRBJ1-5; possible D gene TRBD1, 5 bases. V lost 3 bases to trimming and J lost 6 bases, with 12 bases between them. The CDR3 covers 14 residues. Germline V CDR1 and CDR2: SEHNR, FQNEAQ (reference sequence). The DNA of the CDR3 is TGTGCCAGCAGCTTTGGCGGGGCTGGTCAGCCCCAGCATTTT. This sequence encodes CASSFGGAGQPQHF.

This clone came up once. The chain is built from TRBV20-1 and TRBJ2-1, with 9 positions matching TRBD2. The CDR3 spans 11 residues. Per the germline V gene, CDR1 is DFQATT and CDR2 is SNEGSKA (reference sequence). The CDR3 bases are TGCAAGCTAGCGGGGAACAATGAGCAGTTCTTC. Amino acid sequence: CKLAGNNEQFF.

The V and J genes are TRBV5-4 and TRBJ1-6; 8 bases align to TRBD1. V lost 4 bases, J lost 8 bases, and 5 bases stayed unmatched. The V gene's germline CDR1 is SGHNT and CDR2 YYREEE (reference sequence). The CDR3 runs 14 residues. The CDR3 DNA reads as TGTGCCAGCAGCCCCAGGGGGCCAGATTCACCCCTCCACTTT. This sequence encodes CASSPRGPDSPLHF.

This clone was seen only a few times. The J gene is TRBJ1-4, the V gene TRBV27, with 9 bases lining up with TRBD1. The junction had 15 bases not matched to a gene; V was cut back by 4 bases and J by 0 bases. The CDR3 runs to 20 residues. Germline loops: CDR1 MNHEY, CDR2 SMNVEV (reference sequence). The DNA of the CDR3 is TGTGCCAGCAGTTCGTCTCACAGGGGGCTGCTTTTATCAACTAATGAAAAACTGTTTTTT. Translating gives CASSSSHRGLLLSTNEKLFF.

The chain uses TRBV28 and TRBJ1-1; D might be TRBD1 (5 bases). CDR3 length: 15 amino acids. The V end was cut by 1 base, the J end by 2 bases, with 11 bases between. From germline, CDR1 is MDHEN and CDR2 SYDVKM. The CDR3: CASSLLGQGNTEAFF. Written as DNA, the CDR3 is TGTGCCAGCAGTTTATTAGGGCAGGGAAACACTGAAGCTTTCTTT.

The chain has TRBV11-1 and TRBJ2-4, with a tentative D call TRBD2 (6 bases). CDR1 is SGHAT, CDR2 FQDESV, per germline (reference sequence). Trimming stripped 5 bases from V and 6 bases from J, with 14 bases between. This CDR3 contains 14 residues. The CDR3 is CASSDPAGGNIQYF. The CDR3 DNA sequence: TGTGCCAGCAGCGACCCAGCCGGGGGAAACATTCAGTACTTC. Using reference TRBV11-1 and TRBJ2-4 for the parts outside the CDR3, the full variable domain is EAEVAQSPRYKITEKSQAVAFWCDPISGHATLYWYRQILGQGPELLVQFQDESVVDDSQLPKDRFSAERLKGVDSTLKIQPAELGDSAMYLCASSDPAGGNIQYFGAGTRLSVL.

The V gene is TRBV12-2, the J gene TRBJ2-3; the D segment call TRBD2 is taken from the table without a DNA check. TRBV12-2 corresponds to a pseudogene. The CDR3 is made up of 16 amino acids. CDR3 sequence reads: CASRPEYREVTDTQYF. In DNA, the CDR3 is TGTGCAAGTCGCCCCGAGTATCGGGAGGTGACAGATACGCAGTATTTT.

The chain joins TRBV2 to TRBJ1-2; TRBD1 agrees at 7 bases. After removal of 4 bases from V and 3 bases from J, the junction contained 5 bases not matched to a gene. Looked up from germline, CDR1 is SNHLY and CDR2 is FYNNEI. This CDR3 spans 14 amino acids. CDR3 loop: CASSALTGDYGYTF. CDR3 bases: TGTGCCAGCAGTGCCTTAACAGGGGACTATGGCTACACCTTC.

This sequence joins TRBV28 and TRBJ2-7, with 7 bases that match TRBD2. There are 15 residues in the CDR3. Germline loops: CDR1 MDHEN, CDR2 SYDVKM. After removal of 2 bases from V and 5 bases from J, the junction contained 9 bases not matched to a gene. The CDR3 DNA reads TGTGCCAGCAGTTTAATCCGAGCGGGGCCCAACGAGCAGTACTTC. It codes for CASSLIRAGPNEQYF. Looking up the rest from reference TRBV28 and TRBJ2-7 gives the full variable domain: DVKVTQSSRYLVKRTGEKVFLECVQDMDHENMFWYRQDPGLGLRLIYFSYDVKMKEKGDIPEGYSVSREKKERFSLILESASTNQTSMYLCASSLIRAGPNEQYFGPGTRLTVT.

This sequence joins TRBV7-7 and TRBJ2-2; TRBD1 might be the D (7 bases). The CDR3 is 13 amino acids. Germline CDR1 and CDR2: SSHAT and FNYEAQ (reference sequence). CDR3 coding DNA: TGTGCTAGCGGCAGGGGGAGGACCGGGGAGCTGTTTTTT. Translation gives CASGRGRTGELFF.

This chain links TRBV11-3 with TRBJ1-3, with a weak D call TRBD1 (5 bases). CDR1 is SGHNT, CDR2 YENEEA, per germline. V lost 8 bases to trimming and J lost 8 bases, with 16 bases between them. The CDR3 runs 13 residues. DNA for the CDR3: TGTGCCAGCCGGGCGGGACCCCTGGACACCATATATTTT. This translates into CASRAGPLDTIYF.

V gene TRBV7-2 combines with J gene TRBJ1-2; D gene uncertain. V was shortened by 5 bases and J by 0 bases, with 13 bases between the two germline ends. Per the germline V gene, CDR1 is SGHTA and CDR2 is FQGNSA. The CDR3 covers 15 residues. The DNA of the CDR3 is TGTGCCAGCAGCGTACCTGGCAGGCCTAACTATGGCTACACCTTC. This sequence encodes CASSVPGRPNYGYTF.

The V and J genes are TRBV9 and TRBJ2-3, with TRBD2 matching over 8 bases. In germline, CDR1 is SGDLS, CDR2 YYNGEE. The V gene end was trimmed by 4 bases and the J gene end by 9 bases; junction bases not matched to a gene: 10. This CDR3 comprises 14 residues. Here the CDR3 DNA reads TGTGCCAGCAGCCTAGTCGGGGGGGCTGGGACGCAGTATTTT. The encoded protein is CASSLVGGAGTQYF.

The chain recombines TRBV9 with TRBJ2-1; 8 nucleotides agree with TRBD1. The germline V gene has CDR1 SGDLS and CDR2 YYNGEE. J lost 2 bases, V lost 4 bases, and 5 bases had no gene match. CDR3 size: 15 residues. In DNA, the CDR3 is TGTGCCAGCAGCCCCACGACAGGGGCCTACAATGAGCAGTTCTTC. Translation gives CASSPTTGAYNEQFF.

The rearrangement uses TRBV18 and TRBJ2-5, with 8 bases lining up with TRBD1. Germline lookup yields CDR1 KGHSH and CDR2 LQKENI. This CDR3 has 15 residues. Trimming took 1 base from V and 4 from J; bases not matched to a gene: 5. The DNA for the CDR3 is TGTGCCAGCTCACCACATCAGGGGGCTGGAGAGACCCAGTACTTC. Amino acid sequence: CASSPHQGAGETQYF.

This clone was seen just once. V and J are TRBV5-1 and TRBJ1-2; unclear D gene. The CDR3 loop spans 15 amino acids. V lost 0 bases to trimming and J lost 0 bases, with 9 bases between them. Germline assignment: CDR1 SGHRS and CDR2 YFSETQ. This CDR3 is CASSLAQVPNYGYTF. The CDR3 nucleotides read TGCGCCAGCAGCTTGGCACAAGTCCCTAACTATGGCTACACCTTC.

A few counts support this clone. The V gene is TRBV19, the J gene TRBJ2-1; a weak D match, TRBD2 (6 bases). The CDR3 extends over 16 amino acids. Trimming cost V 3 bases and J 4 bases, with 16 bases left between them. In germline, CDR1 is LNHDA, CDR2 SQIVND (reference sequence). CDR3 coding DNA: TGTGCCAGTAGTATTTCTGGCGGGGTGAAATACAATGAGCAGTTCTTC. Translated: CASSISGGVKYNEQFF.

The rearrangement uses TRBV11-2 and TRBJ2-3; maybe TRBD2 (6 bases). This CDR3 comprises 13 residues. V lost 5 bases to trimming and J lost 14 bases, with 20 bases between them. Germline V gene data show CDR1 as SGHAT and CDR2 as FQNNGV. The CDR3 here is CASSQPTRVGPYF. CDR3 bases: TGTGCCAGCAGCCAACCGACTAGAGTCGGGCCGTATTTT.